Listed below are T cell receptor beta chains from one sample, sequenced in a study of T cell responses to AZD1222 COVID-19 vaccine. Clones were read by immunoSEQ multiplex PCR, and TCRdb kept only the in-frame ones, dropping some. The sample includes some 96,000 clones, around 87% seen only once; the top ten take 2.5% to 3.5%. Source: peripheral blood, taken on day 0 of AZD1222 vaccination. These receptors were collected from an adult in good health. The CDR3 runs from the conserved cysteine through the conserved F or W. D genes are given only for firm matches. Size tells how often a clone was seen (once, few, many) or the class of an expanded clone, and some rows leave it out.

V gene	clone size	D gene	J gene	CDR3 DNA	CDR3 protein
TRBV2	few	-	TRBJ1-2	TGTGCCAGCACTGGCCTAATGAACTATGGCTACACCTTC	CASTGLMNYGYTF
TRBV30	-	TRBD2	TRBJ2-7	TGTGCCTGGACCCGTAGTGGCGGGAGGTCCCACGAGCAGTACTTC	CAWTRSGGRSHEQYF
TRBV19	-	TRBD2	TRBJ2-1	TGTGCCAGTAGCCTTGGGGTAGCGGGGGAATACAATGAGCAGTTCTTC	CASSLGVAGEYNEQFF
TRBV6-5	-	TRBD1	TRBJ2-4	TGTGCCAGCAAGGACAGGGCTCGAGAAAACATTCAGTACTTC	CASKDRARENIQYF
TRBV27	-	-	TRBJ1-6	TGTGCCAGCAGTTTGACACTTTCTAATAATTCACCCCTCCACTTT	CASSLTLSNNSPLHF
TRBV13	-	TRBD2	TRBJ2-3	TGTGCCAGCAGCTTAAAGACTAGCGGGAACTCAGATACGCAGTATTTT	CASSLKTSGNSDTQYF
TRBV2	-	-	TRBJ2-1	TGTGCCAGCAAGCGAAGCAACTCCATCGATGAGCAGTTCTTC	CASKRSNSIDEQFF
TRBV20-1	-	-	TRBJ2-1	TGCAGTGCTAGGATCTCGGATGAGCAGTTCTTC	CSARISDEQFF
TRBV7-8	-	-	TRBJ2-7	TGTGCCAGCAGCTTAGGGCGCTCCTACGAGCAGTACTTC	CASSLGRSYEQYF
TRBV6-5	-	-	TRBJ1-2	TGTGCCAGCAGTTACGGCAGTCAGGGGAGGAATGGCTACACCTTC	CASSYGSQGRNGYTF
TRBV28	once	-	TRBJ1-1	TGTGCCAGCAGTCAGAGGAACACTGAAGCTTTCTTT	CASSQRNTEAFF
TRBV5-4	-	TRBD2	TRBJ2-1	TGTGCCAGCAGCTCCGGACTAGCGGGAGGGCTAGAGCAGTTCTTC	CASSSGLAGGLEQFF
TRBV30	once	-	TRBJ2-1	TGTGCCTGGATCGCCGGGACGAGCTCCTACAATGAGCAGTTCTTC	CAWIAGTSSYNEQFF